The 13 T cell receptor beta chains in this list originate from one sample, sequenced in a study of T cells in localized non-small cell lung cancer. Clones were sequenced by immunoSEQ multiplex PCR, and TCRdb holds only the in-frame ones, with some missing. The sample lists tens of thousands of clones, over 70% occurring once. This material consisted of peripheral blood, taken before any cancer treatment. The receptor source for this set is a male donor aged 60 or over with stage III squamous cell lung carcinoma.

About this clone: Other DNA sequences in the sample encode the same CDR3. The rearrangement uses TRBV5-8 and TRBJ2-1, with 8 nucleotides matching TRBD1. Germline assignment: CDR1 SGHTS and CDR2 YDEGEE. J gave up 0 bases and V 0 bases, and 2 bases lay outside the gene matches. The CDR3 has 16 amino acids. CDR3 residues: CASSLGTGSSYNEQFF. CDR3 nucleotide sequence: TGTGCCAGCAGCTTGGGGACAGGGAGCTCCTACAATGAGCAGTTCTTC.

The rearrangement joins TRBV7-2 to TRBJ2-1, with D tentatively TRBD1 (7 bases). This CDR3 comprises 15 residues. V shed 5 bases and J shed 4 bases, with 15 bases lying between them. Germline V gene data show CDR1 as SGHTA and CDR2 as FQGNSA. CDR3 nucleotide sequence: TGTGCCAGCAGCCGGGGGACAGCGGTTTACAATGAGCAGTTCTTC. Protein product: CASSRGTAVYNEQFF.

This clone occurred a few times. The chain has TRBV4-2 and TRBJ1-2; D is perhaps TRBD1 (6 bases). The CDR3 loop spans 15 amino acids. V was clipped by 2 bases and J by 1 base, with 11 bases between them. Germline-derived CDR1 and CDR2 are LGHNA and YNFKEQ. The CDR3 nucleotides are TGTGCCAGCAGCCAATCGACAGGATTTAACTATGGCTACACCTTC. Translated: CASSQSTGFNYGYTF.

This chain connects TRBV6-1 to TRBJ1-3; D gene uncertain. The CDR3 runs to 14 residues. V lost 7 bases and J 0 bases, leaving 10 bases between the germline ends. CDR1 is MNHNS, CDR2 SASEGT, per germline. The CDR3 DNA follows: TGTGCCAGCACGGCGTTTAGCTCTGGAAACACCATATATTTT. Its protein is CASTAFSSGNTIYF.

The chain is built from TRBV10-2 and TRBJ2-1, with D unclear. The ends were cut back, 3 bases at V and 0 bases at J, with 12 bases in the middle. Germline V CDR1 and CDR2: WSHSY, SAAADI. The CDR3 has 16 residues. DNA of the CDR3: TGCGCCAGCAGTGATATAGGCGGTAGCTCCTACAATGAGCAGTTCTTC. It yields the protein CASSDIGGSSYNEQFF.

This chain connects TRBV2 to TRBJ2-3; D remains ambiguous. Germline V gene data show CDR1 as SNHLY and CDR2 as FYNNEI. The length of the CDR3 is 10 residues. V was cut by 7 bases and J by 7 bases, with 6 bases left in between. CDR3 amino acids: CASTENTQYF. DNA of the CDR3: TGTGCCAGCACAGAGAATACGCAGTATTTT.

J is TRBJ2-7 and V is TRBV7-9, with 7 nucleotides matching TRBD1. The trim removed 0 bases at V and 0 bases at J, leaving 2 bases unmatched. The CDR3 is 15 residues long. Germline assignment: CDR1 SEHNR and CDR2 FQNEAQ (reference sequence). The CDR3 DNA reads as TGTGCCAGCAGCTTAGCGGGACAGCACTCCTACGAGCAGTACTTC. Residues: CASSLAGQHSYEQYF.

The chain couples TRBV5-6 to TRBJ2-2, with 8 bases fitting TRBD1. With V trimmed by 7 bases and J by 4 bases, 6 bases remained unmatched. The germline V gene encodes CDR1 SGHDT and CDR2 YYEEEE. This CDR3 is 14 amino acids long. In nucleotides, the CDR3 is TGTGCCAGCTCCGGACAGGGTGTCACCGGGGAGCTGTTTTTT. Its protein product is CASSGQGVTGELFF.

CDR3 in amino acids: CASARGRGDEQYF. As DNA, the CDR3 is TGTGCCAGCGCCCGGGGACGGGGCGACGAGCAGTACTTC. The chain recombines TRBV27 with TRBJ2-7; D is possibly TRBD1 or TRBD2 (5 bases each). In germline, CDR1 is MNHEY, CDR2 SMNVEV (reference sequence). The CDR3 totals 13 residues. V lost 8 bases and J lost 5, with 16 bases in between.

V is TRBV9 and J is TRBJ1-3; D gene ambiguous. CDR3 length: 13 residues. V was shortened by 0 bases and J by 8 bases, with 9 bases between the two germline ends. CDR1 and CDR2 from the germline V gene are SGDLS and YYNGEE. The CDR3 here is CASSVDRVDTIYF. The CDR3 DNA reads TGTGCCAGCAGCGTAGATAGGGTTGACACCATATATTTT.

The rearrangement uses TRBV7-2 and TRBJ2-6, with a tentative D call TRBD1 (6 bases). There are 19 residues in the CDR3. Trimming cost V 1 base and J 0 bases, with 16 bases left between them. Germline V gives CDR1 SGHTA, CDR2 FQGNSA. The CDR3 loop is CASSLGRQGWSSGANVLTF. CDR3 nucleotides: TGTGCCAGCAGCTTAGGGAGGCAGGGGTGGAGCTCTGGGGCCAACGTCCTGACTTTC.

The V and J genes are TRBV27 and TRBJ1-6; 9 nucleotides align to TRBD1. Trimming at V came to 5 bases and at J to 9 bases, leaving 14 bases not matched to a gene. Germline V gene data show CDR1 as MNHEY and CDR2 as SMNVEV (reference sequence). The CDR3 is made up of 17 amino acids. The chain's CDR3 is CASSPTLFRDRVSPLHF. Here the CDR3 DNA reads TGTGCCAGCAGTCCAACCCTATTCCGGGACAGGGTTTCACCCCTCCACTTT.

This rearrangement joins TRBV15 to TRBJ1-5; the D is unclear. This CDR3 has 13 residues. The V end was cut by 1 base, the J end by 9 bases, with 10 bases between. Germline V gene data show CDR1 as LNHNV and CDR2 as YYDKDF (reference sequence). In DNA form, the CDR3 reads TGTGCCACCAGCAGAGGATCCGGTATGCCCCAGCATTTT. It is translated as CATSRGSGMPQHF.